This is a list of T cell receptor beta chains from one sample in a study of blood T cells in healthy people across ages. MiXCR was run by TCRdb on the 5' RACE reads, yielding one entry per CDR3 protein. Seen here are hundreds of thousands of distinct CDR3 sequences, just over 55% observed once, and the top ten hold roughly 24%. The sequencing sample was made of blood. The receptors stem from a middle-aged man in good health. Both conserved end residues are part of each CDR3. Each record gives: clone size, V gene, D gene, J gene, CDR3 DNA, CDR3 protein. A D gene is named only where the DNA matches it firmly. Size is omitted from some rows. Given values are once, few, many or a class for expanded clones.

NA	TRBV12-3/TRBV12-4	NA	TRBJ2-1	TGTGCCAGCAGCACCTCGACGCAGGGTAGAGACGAGCAGTTCTTC	CASSTSTQGRDEQFF
few	TRBV20-1	TRBD2	TRBJ2-3	TGCAGTGCTAGACCCGGGGGAGCGGGAGGGCCAGATACGCAGTATTTT	CSARPGGAGGPDTQYF
NA	TRBV20-1	NA	TRBJ2-7	TGCAGTGCTAGAGACCCTAAGGGCAGTGCCTACGAGCAGTACTTC	CSARDPKGSAYEQYF
NA	TRBV25-1	TRBD1	TRBJ1-2	TGTGCCAGCAGTGAATCGGGGACAGGTGTTGGCTACACCTTC	CASSESGTGVGYTF
NA	TRBV29-1	NA	TRBJ1-6	TGCAGCGTCGGCATGGAGAGTTCCTATAATTCACCCCTCCACTTT	CSVGMESSYNSPLHF
NA	TRBV6-5	NA	TRBJ2-7	TGTGCCAGTGTCGGGGACCAGGCCCAGTACTTC	CASVGDQAQYF
few	TRBV27	TRBD1	TRBJ2-1	TGTGCCAGCAGTTCGGGGACAGGCCCCTACAATGAGCAGTTCTTC	CASSSGTGPYNEQFF
NA	TRBV11-2	TRBD2	TRBJ2-7	TGTGCCAGCGGATCTAGCGGGTTGTCCTACGAGCAGTACTTC	CASGSSGLSYEQYF
NA	TRBV27	TRBD2	TRBJ2-1	TGTGCCAGCAGTACTATAGCGGGAGGGCGAGACAATGAGCAGTTCTTC	CASSTIAGGRDNEQFF
NA	TRBV18	NA	TRBJ2-1	TGTGCCAGCTCACCACCGGGCTCTGTAATCAATGAGCAGTTCTTC	CASSPPGSVINEQFF
NA	TRBV2	TRBD1	TRBJ1-2	TGTGCCAGCAGTGACGGACAGGGTAACTATGGCTACACCTTC	CASSDGQGNYGYTF
NA	TRBV28	TRBD2	TRBJ2-7	TGTGCCAGCAGTTCTATAGCGGGTTACGAGCAGTACTTC	CASSSIAGYEQYF
once	TRBV9	TRBD2	TRBJ2-5	TGTGCCAGCGGCGTAGGGAGGGGAGCGCGAGAGACCCAGTACTTC	CASGVGRGARETQYF
NA	TRBV28	NA	TRBJ1-6	TGTGCCAGCTACCCCGCTTATAATTCACCCCTCCACTTT	CASYPAYNSPLHF
NA	TRBV4-3	TRBD2	TRBJ2-3	TGCGCCAGCAGCCAGCAGCTAGCGGGCCTCAAAACAGATACGCAGTATTTT	CASSQQLAGLKTDTQYF
NA	TRBV2	NA	TRBJ2-1	TGTGCCAGCAGATCACAGGGATTTGCCTACAATGAGCAGTTCTTC	CASRSQGFAYNEQFF
NA	TRBV20-1	NA	TRBJ1-5	TGCAGTGCTAGAGATCGGCAGGGGCGGTGGGATGAAGGTAATCAGCCCCAGCATTTT	CSARDRQGRWDEGNQPQHF
NA	TRBV12-3/TRBV12-4	NA	TRBJ2-6	TGTGCCAGCAGTTTAGTGCGGGGATCCTCTGGGGCCAACGTCCTGACTTTC	CASSLVRGSSGANVLTF
few	TRBV12-3/TRBV12-4	TRBD1	TRBJ2-1	TGTGCCAGCAGTCTCTGGGACAGGGGTCGCGCCTACAATGAGCAGTTCTTC	CASSLWDRGRAYNEQFF
few	TRBV20-1	NA	TRBJ2-3	TGCAGTGCTAGTGTCTGGCGCTCAAGCACAGATACGCAGTATTTT	CSASVWRSSTDTQYF
NA	TRBV7-2	TRBD2	TRBJ2-7	TGTGCCAGCAGCTTAGGGTCGGGACTAGCGGGGCCAAGATACTACGAGCAGTACTTC	CASSLGSGLAGPRYYEQYF
NA	TRBV28	TRBD1	TRBJ2-3	TGTGCCAGCACCGGACAGGGTCCAGATACGCAGTATTTT	CASTGQGPDTQYF
NA	TRBV7-9	NA	TRBJ2-7	TGTGCCAGCACGGCCCGGGGCTCATACGAGCAGTACTTC	CASTARGSYEQYF
once	TRBV7-9	NA	TRBJ1-2	TGTGCCAGCAGCTTAGACGGACAAGGCTACACCTTC	CASSLDGQGYTF
NA	TRBV4-2	TRBD2	TRBJ2-3	TGTGCCAGCAGCCTAGGCGGGGGGGGCGGAGATACGCAGTATTTT	CASSLGGGGGDTQYF
few	TRBV27	TRBD1	TRBJ1-2	TGTGCCAGCAAAGGGACAGCCGGTGGCTACACCTTC	CASKGTAGGYTF
NA	TRBV9	NA	TRBJ1-1	TGTGCCAGCAGCGTATCAGGGGAGGTGGTCACTGAAGCTTTCTTT	CASSVSGEVVTEAFF
NA	TRBV27	TRBD1	TRBJ2-6	TGTGCCAGCAGAAGAGGGGGCTCCAGCTCTGGGGCCAACGTCCTGACTTTC	CASRRGGSSSGANVLTF
few	TRBV5-1	NA	TRBJ2-7	TGCGCCAGCAGCCGGCGGGGACTCTCCTACGAGCAGTACTTC	CASSRRGLSYEQYF
few	TRBV29-1	TRBD1	TRBJ2-7	TGCAGCGTTGGACAGGGGAGGTACGAGCAGTACTTC	CSVGQGRYEQYF
NA	TRBV24-1	NA	TRBJ1-5	TGTGCCACCAGCCCCCCCGGGACCAGCAATCAGCCCCAGCATTTT	CATSPPGTSNQPQHF
NA	TRBV14	NA	TRBJ2-3	TGTGCCAGCAGCCAAGACCTTTCTGATACGCAGTATTTT	CASSQDLSDTQYF
NA	TRBV12-3/TRBV12-4	NA	TRBJ1-2	TGTGCCAGCAGTTTTATCGGGGGCGTTAATGGCTACACCTTC	CASSFIGGVNGYTF
NA	TRBV7-9	NA	TRBJ2-7	TGTGCCAGCAGCCCCGGGACACATGGACAAGGGGGGGAGCAGTACTTC	CASSPGTHGQGGEQYF
NA	TRBV5-6	TRBD1	TRBJ1-6	TGTGCCAGCAGCGAGGGACAGGGACCCTCCTATAATTCACCCCTCCACTTT	CASSEGQGPSYNSPLHF
NA	TRBV3-1	TRBD2	TRBJ2-5	TGTGCCAGCAGCCAAGCCACCCTAGCGGGAGGGAGTAAGACCCAGTACTTC	CASSQATLAGGSKTQYF
NA	TRBV20-1	TRBD2	TRBJ2-5	TGCAGTGCTATCGGACTAGCGGAAAATGAAGAGACCCAGTACTTC	CSAIGLAENEETQYF
few	TRBV6-2/TRBV6-3	NA	TRBJ1-1	TGTGCCAGCAGTTACTCGCCGGGACCGCCAAACACTGAAGCTTTCTTT	CASSYSPGPPNTEAFF
NA	TRBV12-3/TRBV12-4	TRBD2	TRBJ2-3	TGTGCCAGCAGTCCTACCCCGGGACTAGTAGGCACAGATACGCAGTATTTT	CASSPTPGLVGTDTQYF
NA	TRBV19	TRBD2	TRBJ2-3	TGTGCCAGTAGTATTTTCGCTAGCGGGACTGATACGCAGTATTTT	CASSIFASGTDTQYF
once	TRBV27	NA	TRBJ1-2	TGTGCCAGCAGTCCCCAAGGACGGCCGAGCTATGGCTACACCTTC	CASSPQGRPSYGYTF
few	TRBV12-3/TRBV12-4	TRBD1	TRBJ2-5	TGTGCCAGCAGCCTCGGACAGGGTGAAGAGACCCAGTACTTC	CASSLGQGEETQYF
NA	TRBV20-1	NA	TRBJ1-2	TGCAGTGCGACCGAACGGGACGGTTATGGCTACACCTTC	CSATERDGYGYTF
few	TRBV5-1	NA	TRBJ1-5	TGCGCCAGCAGCTTGGAGCCTACAGGGTCCAGCAATCAGCCCCAGCATTTT	CASSLEPTGSSNQPQHF
NA	TRBV5-1	TRBD1	TRBJ2-2	TGCGCCAGCAGCGCAGAGGGACAGGCCACCGGGGAGCTGTTTTTT	CASSAEGQATGELFF
NA	TRBV13	TRBD1	TRBJ1-4	TGTGCCAGCAGCTTCGCCGGGACAGGTTTTCAAAAACTGTTTTTT	CASSFAGTGFQKLFF
few	TRBV27	NA	TRBJ1-2	TGTGCCAGCAGTTTAGTTGGTGGAGGGCTCGGTAGCTATGGCTACACCTTC	CASSLVGGGLGSYGYTF
few	TRBV6-5	NA	TRBJ2-7	TGTGCCAGCAGCCGACCTCCCCCCTACGAGCAGTACTTC	CASSRPPPYEQYF
NA	TRBV20-1	NA	TRBJ2-5	TGCAGTGCTAGGCTCACAGAGCTACGAGAGACCCAGTACTTC	CSARLTELRETQYF
NA	TRBV7-9	NA	TRBJ1-6	TGTGCCAGCAGCTTACCTGTTTATAATTCACCCCTCCACTTT	CASSLPVYNSPLHF
NA	TRBV4-1	NA	TRBJ1-1	TGCGCCAGCAGCCACCGGCTCTCGGGGGGTACTGAAGCTTTCTTT	CASSHRLSGGTEAFF
once	TRBV20-1	NA	TRBJ1-1	TGCAGTGCCTACAGGGTTGGCACTGAAGCTTTCTTT	CSAYRVGTEAFF
few	TRBV29-1	NA	TRBJ2-1	TGCAGCGTAAGTGAACAGACGCAGTTCTTC	CSVSEQTQFF
NA	TRBV5-1	TRBD2	TRBJ2-7	TGCGCCAGCAGCTTCCTGACTAGCGGGACTAACGAGCAGTACTTC	CASSFLTSGTNEQYF